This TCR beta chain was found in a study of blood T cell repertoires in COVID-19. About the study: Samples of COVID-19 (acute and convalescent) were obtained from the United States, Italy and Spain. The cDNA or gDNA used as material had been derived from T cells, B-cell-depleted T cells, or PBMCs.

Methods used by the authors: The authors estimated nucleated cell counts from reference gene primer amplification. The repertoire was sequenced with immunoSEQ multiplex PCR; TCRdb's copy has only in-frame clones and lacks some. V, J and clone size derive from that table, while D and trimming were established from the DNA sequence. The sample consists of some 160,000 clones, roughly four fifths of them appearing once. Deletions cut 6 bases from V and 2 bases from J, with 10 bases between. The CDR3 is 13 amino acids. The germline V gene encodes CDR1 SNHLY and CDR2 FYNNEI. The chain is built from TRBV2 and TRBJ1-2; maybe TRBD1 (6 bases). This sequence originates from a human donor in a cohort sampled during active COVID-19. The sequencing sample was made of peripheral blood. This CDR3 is CASSPDRNYGYTF. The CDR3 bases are TGTGCCAGCAGCCCCGACAGGAACTATGGCTACACCTTC.